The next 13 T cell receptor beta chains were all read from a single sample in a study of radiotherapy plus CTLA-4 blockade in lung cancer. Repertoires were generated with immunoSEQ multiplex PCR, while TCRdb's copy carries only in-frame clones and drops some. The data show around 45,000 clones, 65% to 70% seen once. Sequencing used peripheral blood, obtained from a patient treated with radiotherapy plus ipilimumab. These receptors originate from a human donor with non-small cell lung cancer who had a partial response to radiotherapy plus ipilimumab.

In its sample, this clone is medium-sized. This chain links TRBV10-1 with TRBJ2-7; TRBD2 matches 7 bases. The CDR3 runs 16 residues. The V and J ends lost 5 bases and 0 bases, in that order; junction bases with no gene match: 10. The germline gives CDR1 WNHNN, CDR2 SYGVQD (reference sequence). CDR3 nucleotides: TGCGCCAGCAGTCTGCCGGGGGGAAACTTCTCCTACGAGCAGTACTTC. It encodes CASSLPGGNFSYEQYF.

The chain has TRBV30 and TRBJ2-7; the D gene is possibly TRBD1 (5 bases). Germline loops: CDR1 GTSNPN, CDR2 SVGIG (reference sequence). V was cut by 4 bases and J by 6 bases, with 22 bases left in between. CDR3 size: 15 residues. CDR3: CAWTPVKGIDREQYF. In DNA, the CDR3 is TGTGCCTGGACTCCAGTCAAGGGGATCGACCGCGAGCAGTACTTC.

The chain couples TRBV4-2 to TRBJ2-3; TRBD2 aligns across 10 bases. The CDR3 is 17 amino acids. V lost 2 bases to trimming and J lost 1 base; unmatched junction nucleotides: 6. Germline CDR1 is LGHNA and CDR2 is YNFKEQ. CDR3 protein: CASSQKAGGPGTDTQYF. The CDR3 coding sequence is TGTGCCAGCAGCCAAAAAGCGGGGGGGCCCGGCACAGATACGCAGTATTTT.

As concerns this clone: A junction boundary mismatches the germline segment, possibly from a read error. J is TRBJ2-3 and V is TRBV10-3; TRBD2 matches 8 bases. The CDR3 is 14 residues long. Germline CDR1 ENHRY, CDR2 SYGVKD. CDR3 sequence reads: CVIRNGGGSDTQYF. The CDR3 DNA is TGTGTCATCAGAAACGGGGGGGGGTCAGATACGCAGTATTTT.

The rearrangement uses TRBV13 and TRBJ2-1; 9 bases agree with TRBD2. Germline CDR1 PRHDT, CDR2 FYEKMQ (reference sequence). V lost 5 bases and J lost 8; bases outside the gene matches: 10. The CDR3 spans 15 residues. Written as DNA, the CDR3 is TGTGCCAGCAGCAAACAAGCGGGAGGTCGGGATGAGCAGTTCTTC. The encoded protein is CASSKQAGGRDEQFF.

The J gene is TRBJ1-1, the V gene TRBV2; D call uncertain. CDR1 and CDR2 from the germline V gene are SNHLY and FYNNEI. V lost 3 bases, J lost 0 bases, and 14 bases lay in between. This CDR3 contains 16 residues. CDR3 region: CASSDELQQMNTEAFF. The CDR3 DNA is TGTGCCAGCAGTGATGAGTTGCAACAGATGAACACTGAAGCTTTCTTT.

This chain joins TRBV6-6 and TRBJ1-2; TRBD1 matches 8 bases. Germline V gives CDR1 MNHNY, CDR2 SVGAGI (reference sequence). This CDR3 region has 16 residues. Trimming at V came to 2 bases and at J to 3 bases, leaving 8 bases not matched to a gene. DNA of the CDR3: TGTGCCAGCAGTTACGGGCCCGGGACAGGAGACTATGGCTACACCTTC. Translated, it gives CASSYGPGTGDYGYTF.

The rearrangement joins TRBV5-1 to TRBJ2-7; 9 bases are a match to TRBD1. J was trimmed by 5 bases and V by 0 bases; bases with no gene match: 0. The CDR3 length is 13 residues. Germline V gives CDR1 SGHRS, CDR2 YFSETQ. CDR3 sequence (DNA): TGCGCCAGCAGCTTGGGACAGGGGGACGAGCAGTACTTC. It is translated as CASSLGQGDEQYF.

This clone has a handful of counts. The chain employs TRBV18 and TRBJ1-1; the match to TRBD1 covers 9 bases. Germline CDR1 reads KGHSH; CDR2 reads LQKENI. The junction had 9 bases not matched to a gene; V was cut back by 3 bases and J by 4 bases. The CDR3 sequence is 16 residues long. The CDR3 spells CASSPGQGMFGTEAFF. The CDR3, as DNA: TGTGCCAGCTCACCCGGACAGGGGATGTTTGGCACTGAAGCTTTCTTT.

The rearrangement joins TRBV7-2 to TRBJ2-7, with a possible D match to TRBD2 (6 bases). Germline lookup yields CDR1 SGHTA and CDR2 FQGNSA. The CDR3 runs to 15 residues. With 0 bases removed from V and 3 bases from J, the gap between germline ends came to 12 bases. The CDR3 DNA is TGTGCCAGCAGCTTAGCGTTTCTAGCGTACTACGAGCAGTACTTC. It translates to CASSLAFLAYYEQYF.

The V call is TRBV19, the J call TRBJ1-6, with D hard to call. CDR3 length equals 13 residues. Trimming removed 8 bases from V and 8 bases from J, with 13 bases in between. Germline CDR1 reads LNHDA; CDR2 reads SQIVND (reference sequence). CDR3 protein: CASGGLDDSPLHF. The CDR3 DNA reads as TGTGCCAGTGGAGGGTTGGATGATTCACCCCTCCACTTT.

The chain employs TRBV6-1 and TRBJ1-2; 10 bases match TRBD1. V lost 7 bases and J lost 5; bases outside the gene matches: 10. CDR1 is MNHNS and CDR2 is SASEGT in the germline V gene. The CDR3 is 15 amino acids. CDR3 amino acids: CASKPGTGASYGYTF. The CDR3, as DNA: TGTGCCAGCAAACCCGGGACAGGGGCCTCGTATGGCTACACCTTC.

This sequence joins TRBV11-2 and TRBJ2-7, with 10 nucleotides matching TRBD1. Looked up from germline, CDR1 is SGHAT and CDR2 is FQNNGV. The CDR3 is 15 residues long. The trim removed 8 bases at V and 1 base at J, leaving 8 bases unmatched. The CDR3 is CASSRDRGPSYEQYF. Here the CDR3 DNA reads TGTGCCAGCTCCCGGGACAGGGGTCCTTCCTACGAGCAGTACTTC.